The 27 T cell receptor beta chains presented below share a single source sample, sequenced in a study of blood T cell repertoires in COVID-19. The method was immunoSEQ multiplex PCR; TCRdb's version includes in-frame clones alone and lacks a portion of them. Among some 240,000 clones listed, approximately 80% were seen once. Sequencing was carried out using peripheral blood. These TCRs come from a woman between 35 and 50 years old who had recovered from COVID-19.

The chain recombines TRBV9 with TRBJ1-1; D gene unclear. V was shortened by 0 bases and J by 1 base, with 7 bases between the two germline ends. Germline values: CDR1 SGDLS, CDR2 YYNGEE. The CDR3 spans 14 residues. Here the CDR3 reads CASSVDRGNTEAFF. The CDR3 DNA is TGTGCCAGCAGCGTAGACCGAGGGAACACTGAAGCTTTCTTT.

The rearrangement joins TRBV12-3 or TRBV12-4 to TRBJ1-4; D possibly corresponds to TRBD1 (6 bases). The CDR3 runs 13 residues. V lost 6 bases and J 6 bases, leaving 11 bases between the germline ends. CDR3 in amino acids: CASRQGVDEKLFF. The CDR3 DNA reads TGTGCCAGCAGACAGGGCGTCGATGAAAAACTGTTTTTT.

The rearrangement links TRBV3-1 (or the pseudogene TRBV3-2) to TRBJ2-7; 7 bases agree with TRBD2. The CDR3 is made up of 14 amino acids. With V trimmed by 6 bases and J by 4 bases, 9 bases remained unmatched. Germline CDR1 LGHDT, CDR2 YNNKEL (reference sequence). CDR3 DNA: TGTGCCAGCAGGTCACCGGGACTACATTACGAGCAGTACTTC. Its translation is CASRSPGLHYEQYF.

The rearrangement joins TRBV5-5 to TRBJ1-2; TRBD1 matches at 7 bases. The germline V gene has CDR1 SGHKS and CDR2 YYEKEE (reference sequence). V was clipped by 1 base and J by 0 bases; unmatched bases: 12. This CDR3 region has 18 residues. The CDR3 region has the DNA TGTGCCAGCAGCTTGACATTGGCAGGGGGTATAGCTAACTATGGCTACACCTTC. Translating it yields CASSLTLAGGIANYGYTF.

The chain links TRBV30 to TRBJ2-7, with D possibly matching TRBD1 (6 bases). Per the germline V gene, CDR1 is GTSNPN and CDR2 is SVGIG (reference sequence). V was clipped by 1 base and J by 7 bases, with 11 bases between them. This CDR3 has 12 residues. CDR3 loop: CAWSATGLEQYF. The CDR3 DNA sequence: TGTGCCTGGAGTGCTACAGGGTTGGAGCAGTACTTC.

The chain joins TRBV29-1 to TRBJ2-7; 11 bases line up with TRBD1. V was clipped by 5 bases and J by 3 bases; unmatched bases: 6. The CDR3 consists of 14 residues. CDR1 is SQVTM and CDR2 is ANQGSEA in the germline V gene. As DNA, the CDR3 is TGCAGCGTTTTCGGGGGACAGGGGGACTACGAGCAGTACTTC. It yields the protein CSVFGGQGDYEQYF.

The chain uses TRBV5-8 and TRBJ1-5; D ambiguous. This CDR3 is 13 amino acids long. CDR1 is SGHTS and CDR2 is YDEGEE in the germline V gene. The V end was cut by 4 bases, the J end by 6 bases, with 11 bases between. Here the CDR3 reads CASSRELLQPQHF. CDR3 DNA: TGTGCCAGCAGCCGAGAATTACTTCAGCCCCAGCATTTT. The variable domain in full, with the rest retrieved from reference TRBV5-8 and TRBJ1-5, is EAGVTQSPTHLIKTRGQQATLRCSPISGHTSVYWYQQALGLGLQFLLWYDEGEERNRGNFPPRFSGRQFPNYSSELNVNALELEDSALYLCASSRELLQPQHFGDGTRLSIL.

The CDR3 nucleotides are TGCAGTGCTAGTCCTTTGGACAGGAGAAACTATGGCTACACCTTC. Translation: CSASPLDRRNYGYTF. The rearrangement uses TRBV20-1 and TRBJ1-2; the match to TRBD1 covers 7 bases. CDR3 length equals 15 residues. The V gene end was trimmed by 3 bases and the J gene end by 2 bases; junction bases not matched to a gene: 9. Germline V CDR1 and CDR2: DFQATT, SNEGSKA (reference sequence).

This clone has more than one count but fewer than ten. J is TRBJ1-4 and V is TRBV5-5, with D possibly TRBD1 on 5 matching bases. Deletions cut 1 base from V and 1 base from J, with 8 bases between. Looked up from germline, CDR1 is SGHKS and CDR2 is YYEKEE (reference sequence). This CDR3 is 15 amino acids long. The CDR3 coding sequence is TGTGCCAGCAGCTTGATGGGGGGAACTAATGAAAAACTGTTTTTT. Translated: CASSLMGGTNEKLFF.

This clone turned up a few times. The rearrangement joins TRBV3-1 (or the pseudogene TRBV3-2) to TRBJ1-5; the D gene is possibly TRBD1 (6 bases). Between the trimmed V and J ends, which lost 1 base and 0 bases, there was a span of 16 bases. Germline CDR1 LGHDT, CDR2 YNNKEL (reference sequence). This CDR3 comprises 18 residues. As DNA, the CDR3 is TGTGCCAGCAGCCAAGGATGGACAGACTACATTAGCAATCAGCCCCAGCATTTT. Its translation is CASSQGWTDYISNQPQHF.

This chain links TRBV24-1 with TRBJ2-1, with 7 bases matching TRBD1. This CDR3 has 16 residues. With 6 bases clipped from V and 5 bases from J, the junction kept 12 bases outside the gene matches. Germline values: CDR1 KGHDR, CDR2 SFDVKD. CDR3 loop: CATSTAAGTDDNEQFF. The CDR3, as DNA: TGTGCCACCAGTACGGCCGCCGGGACAGATGACAATGAGCAGTTCTTC.

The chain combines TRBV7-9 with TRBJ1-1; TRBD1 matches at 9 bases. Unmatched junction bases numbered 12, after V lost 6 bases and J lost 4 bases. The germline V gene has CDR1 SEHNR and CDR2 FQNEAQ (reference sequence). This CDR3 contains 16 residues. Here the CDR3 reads CASRMKAGQGPTEAFF. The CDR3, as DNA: TGTGCCAGCAGGATGAAAGCGGGACAGGGCCCCACTGAAGCTTTCTTT.

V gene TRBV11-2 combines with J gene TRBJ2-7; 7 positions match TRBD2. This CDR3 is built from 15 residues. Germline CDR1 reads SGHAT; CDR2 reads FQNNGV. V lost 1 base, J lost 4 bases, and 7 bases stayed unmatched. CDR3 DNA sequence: TGTGCCAGCAGCTTAGCAGCGGGGCCCAAATACGAGCAGTACTTC. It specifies CASSLAAGPKYEQYF.

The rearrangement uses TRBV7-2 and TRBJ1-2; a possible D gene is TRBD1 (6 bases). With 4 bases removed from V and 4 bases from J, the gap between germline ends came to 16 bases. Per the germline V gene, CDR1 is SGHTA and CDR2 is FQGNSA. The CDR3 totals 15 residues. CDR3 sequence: CASSWDTSGGYGYTF. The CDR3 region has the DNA TGTGCCAGCAGCTGGGACACTTCCGGCGGCTATGGCTACACCTTC.

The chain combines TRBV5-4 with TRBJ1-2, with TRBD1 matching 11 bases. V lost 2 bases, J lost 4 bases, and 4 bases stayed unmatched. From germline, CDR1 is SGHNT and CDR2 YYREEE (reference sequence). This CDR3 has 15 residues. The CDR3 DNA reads TGTGCCAGCAGCTTAGGGGACAGGGGGATCTATGGCTACACCTTC. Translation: CASSLGDRGIYGYTF.

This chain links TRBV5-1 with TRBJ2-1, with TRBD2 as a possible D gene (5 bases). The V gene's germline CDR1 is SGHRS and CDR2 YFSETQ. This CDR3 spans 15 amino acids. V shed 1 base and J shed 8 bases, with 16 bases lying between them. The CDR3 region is CASSLYQSGIDEQFF. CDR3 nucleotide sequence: TGCGCCAGCAGCTTGTATCAATCGGGGATCGATGAGCAGTTCTTC.

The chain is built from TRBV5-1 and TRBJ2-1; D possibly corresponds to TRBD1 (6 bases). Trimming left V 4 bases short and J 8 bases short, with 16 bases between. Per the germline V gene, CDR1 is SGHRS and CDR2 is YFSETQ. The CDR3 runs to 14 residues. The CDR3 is CASSLHDRSDEQFF. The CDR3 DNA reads TGCGCCAGCAGCCTCCATGACAGGTCGGATGAGCAGTTCTTC. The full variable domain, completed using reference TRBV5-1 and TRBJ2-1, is KAGVTQTPRYLIKTRGQQVTLSCSPISGHRSVSWYQQTPGQGLQFLFEYFSETQRNKGNFPGRFSGRQFSNSRSEMNVSTLELGDSALYLCASSLHDRSDEQFFGPGTRLTVL.

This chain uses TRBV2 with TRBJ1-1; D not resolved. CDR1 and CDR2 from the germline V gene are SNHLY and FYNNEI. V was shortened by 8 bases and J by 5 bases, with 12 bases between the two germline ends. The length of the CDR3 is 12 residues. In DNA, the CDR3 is TGTGCCAGCTCCCAAAATCCAACTGAAGCTTTCTTT. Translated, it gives CASSQNPTEAFF.

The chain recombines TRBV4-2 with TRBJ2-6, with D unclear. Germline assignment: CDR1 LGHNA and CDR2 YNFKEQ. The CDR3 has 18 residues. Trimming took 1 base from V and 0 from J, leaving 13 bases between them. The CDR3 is CASSQVPGAYSGANVLTF. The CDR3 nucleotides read TGTGCCAGCAGCCAAGTTCCAGGTGCCTACTCTGGGGCCAACGTCCTGACTTTC.

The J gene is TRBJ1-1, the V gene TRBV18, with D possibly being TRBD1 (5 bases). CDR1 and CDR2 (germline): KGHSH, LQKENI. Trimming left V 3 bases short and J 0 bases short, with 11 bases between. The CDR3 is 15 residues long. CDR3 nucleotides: TGTGCCAGCTCACCCCTCGGAGGGGTGAACACTGAAGCTTTCTTT. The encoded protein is CASSPLGGVNTEAFF. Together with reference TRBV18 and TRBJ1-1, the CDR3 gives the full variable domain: NAGVMQNPRHLVRRRGQEARLRCSPMKGHSHVYWYRQLPEEGLKFMVYLQKENIIDESGMPKERFSAEFPKEGPSILRIQQVVRGDSAAYFCASSPLGGVNTEAFFGQGTRLTVV.

The chain's CDR3 is CASSSWTSPDEQYF. DNA of the CDR3: TGTGCCAGCAGTTCATGGACTAGCCCGGACGAGCAGTACTTC. The J gene is TRBJ2-7, the V gene TRBV6-5; 8 bases fit TRBD2. This CDR3 is 14 amino acids long. Trimming took 4 bases from V and 5 from J; bases not matched to a gene: 7. Germline V gene data show CDR1 as MNHEY and CDR2 as SVGAGI.

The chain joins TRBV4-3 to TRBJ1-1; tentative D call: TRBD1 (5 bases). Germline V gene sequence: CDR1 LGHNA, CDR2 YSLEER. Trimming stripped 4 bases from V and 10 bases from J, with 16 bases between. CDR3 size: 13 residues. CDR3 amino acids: CASSREGLVGAFF. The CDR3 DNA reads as TGCGCCAGCAGCCGGGAGGGACTTGTGGGAGCTTTCTTT.

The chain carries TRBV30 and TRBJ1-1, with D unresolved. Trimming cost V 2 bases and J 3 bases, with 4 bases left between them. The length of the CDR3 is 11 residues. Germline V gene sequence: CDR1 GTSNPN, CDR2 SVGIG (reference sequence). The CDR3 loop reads CAWSYDTEAFF. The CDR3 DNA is TGTGCCTGGAGTTATGACACTGAAGCTTTCTTT.

The CDR3: CASSPRQGLAGFYNEQFF. Written as DNA, the CDR3 is TGTGCCAGCAGCCCACGCCAGGGACTAGCGGGATTCTACAATGAGCAGTTCTTC. V gene TRBV9 combines with J gene TRBJ2-1; 13 bases align to TRBD2. This CDR3 region has 18 residues. Trimming removed 4 bases from V and 3 bases from J; junction bases left unmatched: 10. Germline loops: CDR1 SGDLS, CDR2 YYNGEE.

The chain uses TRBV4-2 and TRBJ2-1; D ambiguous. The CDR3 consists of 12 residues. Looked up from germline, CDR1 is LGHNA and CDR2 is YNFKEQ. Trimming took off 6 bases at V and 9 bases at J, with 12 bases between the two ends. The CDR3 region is CASRTPRGEQFF. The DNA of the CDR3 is TGTGCCAGCAGGACCCCTAGAGGTGAGCAGTTCTTC.

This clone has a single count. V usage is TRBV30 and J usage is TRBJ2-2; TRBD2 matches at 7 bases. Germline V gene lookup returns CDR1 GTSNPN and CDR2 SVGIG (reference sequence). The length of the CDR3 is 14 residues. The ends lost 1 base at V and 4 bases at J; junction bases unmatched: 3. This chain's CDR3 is CAWSEAGSTGELFF. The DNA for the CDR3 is TGTGCCTGGAGTGAAGCGGGGAGCACCGGGGAGCTGTTTTTT.

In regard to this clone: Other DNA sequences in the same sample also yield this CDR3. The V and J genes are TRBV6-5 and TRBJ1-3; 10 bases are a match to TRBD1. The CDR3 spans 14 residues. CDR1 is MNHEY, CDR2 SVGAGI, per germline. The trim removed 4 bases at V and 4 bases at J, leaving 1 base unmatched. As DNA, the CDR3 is TGTGCCAGCAGTTCGACAGGGGGCGGAAACACCATATATTTT. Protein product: CASSSTGGGNTIYF.